This entry features one TCR beta chain sequence. This record comes from a study of T cell changes during pregnancy in multiple sclerosis. The data were produced by immunoSEQ multiplex PCR, yet TCRdb's version contains in-frame clones alone and is incomplete. This table has about 68,000 clones, less than 95% appearing once. The CDR3 contains 14 residues. Germline lookup yields CDR1 SNHLY and CDR2 FYNNEI. The V gene end was trimmed by 7 bases and the J gene end by 5 bases; junction bases not matched to a gene: 10. The clonotype comes from a female donor with multiple sclerosis, enrolled in a pregnancy study. This specimen consisted of peripheral blood, obtained in the second trimester of pregnancy. This chain connects TRBV2 to TRBJ2-5; 7 bases are shared with TRBD1. The CDR3 reads CASTSETGWETQYF. The CDR3 nucleotides are TGTGCCAGCACGAGCGAGACAGGGTGGGAGACCCAGTACTTC.